This T cell receptor (beta chain) stems from a study of blood T cell repertoires in COVID-19. At the level of the study: Samples representing acute and convalescent COVID-19 were sourced from the United States, Italy and Spain. T cells, B-cell-depleted T cells, or PBMCs provided the cDNA or gDNA that served as material.

Per the original methods: Researchers report that nucleated cell counts were estimated from reference gene primer amplification. Here immunoSEQ multiplex PCR was the method, and the copy in TCRdb shows in-frame clones only, minus some. V and J calls plus clone size are reproduced from that table; the DNA served to infer D and trimming. This table holds roughly 100,000 clones, 70% to 90% found once. Per germline, CDR1 SGHRS and CDR2 YFSETQ. The ends lost 4 bases at V and 0 bases at J; junction bases unmatched: 4. The CDR3 contains 15 residues. Specimen: peripheral blood. This clonotype was sampled from a human donor in a cohort sampled during active COVID-19. The chain employs TRBV5-1 and TRBJ2-3; 8 bases match TRBD2. The CDR3 loop is CASSTAGVSTDTQYF. The CDR3 DNA sequence: TGCGCCAGCAGCACAGCGGGGGTCAGCACAGATACGCAGTATTTT.